This TCR beta chain derives from a study of T cell responses to AZD1222 COVID-19 vaccine. Findings of the study overall: Only a handful of AZD1222 recipients, more than five in all, had baseline seropositivity.

Trimming cost V 7 bases and J 1 base, with 16 bases left between them. Per germline, CDR1 SNHLY and CDR2 FYNNEI. The CDR3 has 15 residues. Concerning this clone itself: Its antigen is not known.

The data were produced by immunoSEQ multiplex PCR, yet TCRdb's version contains in-frame clones alone and is incomplete. This sample has approximately 260,000 clones; just over 90% occur once, and the top ten carry roughly 0.51%. The sequenced sample was peripheral blood, obtained on day 0 of AZD1222 vaccination. The chain employs TRBV2 and TRBJ1-1, with D maybe TRBD1 (6 bases). The receptor comes from an adult in good health. The DNA for the CDR3 is TGTGCCAGCACCCTCTCAGGGGTTAAGAACACTGAAGCTTTCTTT. This codes for CASTLSGVKNTEAFF. The entire variable domain, with the rest obtained from reference TRBV2 and TRBJ1-1, is as follows: EPEVTQTPSHQVTQMGQEVILRCVPISNHLYFYWYRQILGQKVEFLVSFYNNEISEKSEIFDDQFSVERPDGSNFTLKIRSTKLEDSAMYFCASTLSGVKNTEAFFGQGTRLTVV.